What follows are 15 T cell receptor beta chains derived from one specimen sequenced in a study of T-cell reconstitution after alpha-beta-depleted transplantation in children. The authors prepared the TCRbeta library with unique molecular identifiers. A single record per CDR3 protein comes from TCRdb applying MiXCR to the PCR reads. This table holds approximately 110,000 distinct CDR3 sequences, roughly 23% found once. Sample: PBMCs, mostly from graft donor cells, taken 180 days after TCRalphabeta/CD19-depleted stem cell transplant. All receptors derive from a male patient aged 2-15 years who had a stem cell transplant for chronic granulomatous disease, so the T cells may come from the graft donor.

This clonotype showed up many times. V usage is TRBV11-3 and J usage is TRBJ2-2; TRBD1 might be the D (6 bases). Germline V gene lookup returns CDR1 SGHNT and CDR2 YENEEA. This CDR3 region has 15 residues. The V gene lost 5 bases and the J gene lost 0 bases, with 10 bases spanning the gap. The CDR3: CASSPDRTNTGELFF. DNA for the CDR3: TGTGCCAGCAGCCCCGACAGGACGAACACCGGGGAGCTGTTTTTT.

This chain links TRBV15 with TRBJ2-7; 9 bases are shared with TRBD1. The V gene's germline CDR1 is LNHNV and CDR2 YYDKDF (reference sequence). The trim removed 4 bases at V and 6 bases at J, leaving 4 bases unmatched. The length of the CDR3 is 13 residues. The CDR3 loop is CATSTGTGSEQYF. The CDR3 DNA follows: TGTGCCACCAGCACCGGGACAGGGTCCGAGCAGTACTTC.

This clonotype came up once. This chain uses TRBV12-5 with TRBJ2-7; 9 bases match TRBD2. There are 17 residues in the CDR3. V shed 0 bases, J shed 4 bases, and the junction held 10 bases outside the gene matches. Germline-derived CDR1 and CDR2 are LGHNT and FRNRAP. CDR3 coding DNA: TGTGCTAGTGGTTTGGTCACGCGGGAGGGCCGTGCGTACGAGCAGTACTTC. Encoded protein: CASGLVTREGRAYEQYF.

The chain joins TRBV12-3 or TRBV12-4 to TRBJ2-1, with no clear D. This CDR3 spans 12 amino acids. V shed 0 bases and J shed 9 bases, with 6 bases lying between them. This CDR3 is CASSLAPSEQFF. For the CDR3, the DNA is TGTGCCAGCAGTTTAGCGCCAAGTGAGCAGTTCTTC.

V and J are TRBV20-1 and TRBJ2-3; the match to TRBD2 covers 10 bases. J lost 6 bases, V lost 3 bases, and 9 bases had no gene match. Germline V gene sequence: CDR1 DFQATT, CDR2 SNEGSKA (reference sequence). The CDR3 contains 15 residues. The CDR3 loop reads CSARRGLAPEDTQYF. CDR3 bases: TGCAGTGCTAGGCGGGGACTAGCGCCAGAGGATACGCAGTATTTT.

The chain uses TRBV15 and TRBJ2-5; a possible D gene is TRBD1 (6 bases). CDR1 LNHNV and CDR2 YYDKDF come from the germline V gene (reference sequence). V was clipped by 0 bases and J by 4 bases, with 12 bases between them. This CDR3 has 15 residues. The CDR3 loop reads CATSRDKGHAETQYF. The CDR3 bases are TGTGCCACCAGCAGAGATAAGGGACATGCAGAGACCCAGTACTTC.

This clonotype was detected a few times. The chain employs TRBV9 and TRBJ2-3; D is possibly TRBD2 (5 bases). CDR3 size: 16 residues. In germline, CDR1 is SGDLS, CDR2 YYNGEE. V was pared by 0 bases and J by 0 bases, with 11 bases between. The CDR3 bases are TGTGCCAGCAGCGTAGTAGGTTGGACTAGCACAGATACGCAGTATTTT. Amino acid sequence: CASSVVGWTSTDTQYF.

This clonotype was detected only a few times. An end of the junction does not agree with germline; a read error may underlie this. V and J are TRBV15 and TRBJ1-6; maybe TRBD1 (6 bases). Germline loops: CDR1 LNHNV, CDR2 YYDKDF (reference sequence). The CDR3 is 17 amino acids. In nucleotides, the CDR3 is TGTGCCACCAGCAGAGATTTCGGTACAGGGCTCGATTCCCCCCTCCACTTT. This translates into CATSRDFGTGLDSPLHF.

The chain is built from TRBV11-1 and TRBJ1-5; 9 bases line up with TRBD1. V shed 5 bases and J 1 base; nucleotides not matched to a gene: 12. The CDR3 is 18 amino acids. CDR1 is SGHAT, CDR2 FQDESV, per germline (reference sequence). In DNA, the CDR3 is TGTGCCAGCAGCGCCTCCGGGACAGGGTTTTGGAGCAATCAGCCCCAGCATTTT. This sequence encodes CASSASGTGFWSNQPQHF. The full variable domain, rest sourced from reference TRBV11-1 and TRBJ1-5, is EAEVAQSPRYKITEKSQAVAFWCDPISGHATLYWYRQILGQGPELLVQFQDESVVDDSQLPKDRFSAERLKGVDSTLKIQPAELGDSAMYLCASSASGTGFWSNQPQHFGDGTRLSIL.

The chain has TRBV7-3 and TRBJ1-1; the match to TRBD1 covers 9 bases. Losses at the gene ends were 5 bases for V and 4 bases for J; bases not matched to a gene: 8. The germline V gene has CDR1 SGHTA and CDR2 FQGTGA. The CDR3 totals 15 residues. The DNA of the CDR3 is TGTGCCAGCAGCCAGAGACAGGGGGAGGGCACTGAAGCTTTCTTT. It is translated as CASSQRQGEGTEAFF. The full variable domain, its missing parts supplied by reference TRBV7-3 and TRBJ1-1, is GAGVSQTPSNKVTEKGKYVELRCDPISGHTALYWYRQSLGQGPEFLIYFQGTGAADDSGLPNDRFFAVRPEGSVSTLKIQRTERGDSAVYLCASSQRQGEGTEAFFGQGTRLTVV.

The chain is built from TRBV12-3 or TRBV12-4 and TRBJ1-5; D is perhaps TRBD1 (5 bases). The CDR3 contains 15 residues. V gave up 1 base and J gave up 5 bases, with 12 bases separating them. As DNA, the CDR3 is TGTGCCAGCAGTTTAGAGGGGATGAGGGATCAGCCCCAGCATTTT. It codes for CASSLEGMRDQPQHF.

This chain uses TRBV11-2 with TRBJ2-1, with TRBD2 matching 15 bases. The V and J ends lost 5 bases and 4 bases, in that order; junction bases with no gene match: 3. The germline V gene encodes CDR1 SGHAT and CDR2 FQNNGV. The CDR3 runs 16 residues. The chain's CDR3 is CASSQGLAGGYNEQFF. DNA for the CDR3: TGTGCCAGCAGCCAGGGACTAGCGGGAGGTTACAATGAGCAGTTCTTC.

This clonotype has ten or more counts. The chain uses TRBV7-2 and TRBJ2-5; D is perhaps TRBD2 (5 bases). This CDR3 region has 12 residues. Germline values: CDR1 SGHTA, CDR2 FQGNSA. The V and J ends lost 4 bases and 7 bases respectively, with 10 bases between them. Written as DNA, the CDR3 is TGTGCCAGCAGCTCCCGTGGGAGGACCCAGTACTTC. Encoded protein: CASSSRGRTQYF.

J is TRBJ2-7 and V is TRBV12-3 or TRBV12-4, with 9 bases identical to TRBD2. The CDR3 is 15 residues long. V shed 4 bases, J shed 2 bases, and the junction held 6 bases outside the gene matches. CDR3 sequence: CASSSLAGNPYEQYF. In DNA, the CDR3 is TGTGCCAGCAGTTCTCTAGCGGGAAACCCCTACGAGCAGTACTTC.

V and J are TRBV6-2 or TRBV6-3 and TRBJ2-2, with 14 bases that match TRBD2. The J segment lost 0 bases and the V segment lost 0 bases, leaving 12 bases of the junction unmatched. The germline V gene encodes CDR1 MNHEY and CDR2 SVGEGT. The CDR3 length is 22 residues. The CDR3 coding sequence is TGTGCCAGCAGTTACTCGTTACCGGGACTAGCGGGAGATGGAGCGAACACCGGGGAGCTGTTTTTT. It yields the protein CASSYSLPGLAGDGANTGELFF.